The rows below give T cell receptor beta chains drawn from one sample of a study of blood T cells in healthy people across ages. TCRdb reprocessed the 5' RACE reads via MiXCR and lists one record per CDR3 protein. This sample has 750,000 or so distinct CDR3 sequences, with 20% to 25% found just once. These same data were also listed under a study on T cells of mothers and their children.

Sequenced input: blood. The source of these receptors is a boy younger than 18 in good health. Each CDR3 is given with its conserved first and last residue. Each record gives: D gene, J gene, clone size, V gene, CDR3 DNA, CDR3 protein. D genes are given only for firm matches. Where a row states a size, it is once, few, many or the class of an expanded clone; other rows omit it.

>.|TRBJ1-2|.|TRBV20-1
TGCAGTGCTAGAAGTCGGGGCAAGAGAGGCTACACCTTC
CSARSRGKRGYTF
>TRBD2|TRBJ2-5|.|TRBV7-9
TGTGCCAGCAGCGACGGGAGACTAGCGGATCAAGAGACCCAGTACTTC
CASSDGRLADQETQYF
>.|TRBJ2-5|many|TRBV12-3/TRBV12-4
TGTGCCAGCAGTTTAGGGGGCGTGGAGACCCAGTACTTC
CASSLGGVETQYF
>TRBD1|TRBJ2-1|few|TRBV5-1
TGCGCCAGCTCCCGGGACAGGGATTACAATGAGCAGTTCTTC
CASSRDRDYNEQFF
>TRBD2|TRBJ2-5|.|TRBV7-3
TGTGCCAGCAGCTTAACTGGGACTAGCGGCCCCCCACAAGAGACCCAGTACTTC
CASSLTGTSGPPQETQYF
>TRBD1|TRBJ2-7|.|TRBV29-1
TGCAGCGCTGAGGGGACAGGGGAGAACGAGCAGTACTTC
CSAEGTGENEQYF
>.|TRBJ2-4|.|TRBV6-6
TGTGCCAGCAGTGCCCAATTAGCCAAAAACATTCAGTACTTC
CASSAQLAKNIQYF
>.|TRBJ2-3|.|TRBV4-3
TGCGCCAGCAGCCAAACCACAGGGTTCATGAGTGATACGCAGTATTTT
CASSQTTGFMSDTQYF
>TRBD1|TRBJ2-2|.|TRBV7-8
TGTGCCAGCAGCCCGTGGACAGGGGGCACCGGGGAGCTGTTTTTT
CASSPWTGGTGELFF
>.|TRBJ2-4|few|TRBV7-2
TGTGCCAGCAGCCCCAGCCCCGGGTGGAACATTCAGTACTTC
CASSPSPGWNIQYF
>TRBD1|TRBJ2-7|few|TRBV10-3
TGTGCCATCAGTGAGTGGGACAGGGTAGAATACGAGCAGTACTTC
CAISEWDRVEYEQYF
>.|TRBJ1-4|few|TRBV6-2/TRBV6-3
TGTGCCAGCAGTTACTCGAGCAGGAACCGTAAGGAAAAACTGTTTTTT
CASSYSSRNRKEKLFF
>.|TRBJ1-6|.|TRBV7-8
TGTGCCAGCAGCTTAGGGTATTCACCCCTCCACTTT
CASSLGYSPLHF
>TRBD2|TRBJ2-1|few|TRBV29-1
TGCAGCGTTGCGACTAGCGGGATAGGTGATGAGCAGTTCTTC
CSVATSGIGDEQFF
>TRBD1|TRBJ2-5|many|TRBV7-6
TGTGCCAGCGGCACAGGGGGCCAAGAGACCCAGTACTTC
CASGTGGQETQYF
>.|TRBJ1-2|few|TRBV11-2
TGTGCCAGCAGCTTGGATAAGACAGCCTTAATCTATGGCTACACCTTC
CASSLDKTALIYGYTF
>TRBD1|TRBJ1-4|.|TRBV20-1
TGCAGTGCTAGTGGGGACAGGGATGAAAAACTGTTTTTT
CSASGDRDEKLFF
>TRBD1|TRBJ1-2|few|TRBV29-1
TGCAGCGTACAGGGGGCGGAGGGCTACACCTTC
CSVQGAEGYTF
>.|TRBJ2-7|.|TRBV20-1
TGCAGTGCTAGAGACCGGGACGGAATAAACTACGAGCAGTACTTC
CSARDRDGINYEQYF
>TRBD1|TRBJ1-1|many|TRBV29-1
TGCAGCGCTACGGACAGGACTGAAGCTTTCTTT
CSATDRTEAFF
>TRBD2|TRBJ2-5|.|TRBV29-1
TGCAGCGTCCCCCTGGCCGAGCGGGGCGAGACCCAGTACTTC
CSVPLAERGETQYF
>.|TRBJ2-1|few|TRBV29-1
TGCAGCGTTGAAGATCTTAGCCCCAGTGAGCAGTTCTTC
CSVEDLSPSEQFF
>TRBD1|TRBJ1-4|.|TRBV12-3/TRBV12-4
TGTGCCAGCAGTCCCCAGACAGGGGGGATTGAAAAACTGTTTTTT
CASSPQTGGIEKLFF
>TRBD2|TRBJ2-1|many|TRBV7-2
TGTGCCAGCAGCCCTAGCGGCACGGGGCAGTACAATGAGCAGTTCTTC
CASSPSGTGQYNEQFF
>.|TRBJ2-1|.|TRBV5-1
TGCGCCAGCAGCCTGCGAGGACTGACCGATGAGCAGTTCTTC
CASSLRGLTDEQFF
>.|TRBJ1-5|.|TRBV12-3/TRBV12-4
TGTGCCAGCAGCCCCCAGGTAATGCGGGGCAATCAGCCCCAGCATTTT
CASSPQVMRGNQPQHF
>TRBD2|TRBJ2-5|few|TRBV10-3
TGTGCCATCAGTGACTTTCGAGCGGGAGGTGGAGAGACCCAGTACTTC
CAISDFRAGGGETQYF
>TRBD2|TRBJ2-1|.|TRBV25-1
TGTGCCAGCAGTGAACCGGGACTAGCGGGACCTTACAATGAGCAGTTCTTC
CASSEPGLAGPYNEQFF
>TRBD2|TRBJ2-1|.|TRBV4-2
TGTGCCAGCAGCCAAGCAAGAGGGCCCTTAGCGGGAGGGCCGTCGTACGAGCAGTTCTTC
CASSQARGPLAGGPSYEQFF
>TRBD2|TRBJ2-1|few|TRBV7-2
TGTGCCAGCAGCTTAGCAGCGGGGGTTTACAATGAGCAGTTCTTC
CASSLAAGVYNEQFF
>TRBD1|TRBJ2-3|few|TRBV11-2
TGTGCCAGCAGCTTCTGGGACAGTAGCACAGATACGCAGTATTTT
CASSFWDSSTDTQYF
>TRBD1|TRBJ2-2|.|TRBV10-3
TGTGCCATCAGTGACGGAGGACAGGGGGCCAGCGGGGAGCTGTTTTTT
CAISDGGQGASGELFF
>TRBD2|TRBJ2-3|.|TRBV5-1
TGCGCCAGCAGCTTGGTTACTAGCGGGAGGTCTGTCGATACGCAGTATTTT
CASSLVTSGRSVDTQYF
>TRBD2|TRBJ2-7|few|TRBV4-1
TGCGCCAGCAGCCAAATCGCTAGCGGGAGGGTGTACGAGCAGTACTTC
CASSQIASGRVYEQYF
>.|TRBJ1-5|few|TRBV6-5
TGTGCCACCCTACGAGGGCATCAGCCCCAGCATTTT
CATLRGHQPQHF
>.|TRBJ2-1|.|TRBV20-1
TGCAGTGTCCCTAAACCTCAGGGTGAGCAGTTCTTC
CSVPKPQGEQFF
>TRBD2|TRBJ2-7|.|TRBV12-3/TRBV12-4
TGTGCCAGCACTATGGGGGGGTCCCTCCCCTACGAGCAGTACTTC
CASTMGGSLPYEQYF
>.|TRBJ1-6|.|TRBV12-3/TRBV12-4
TGTGCCAGCAGTTTTCGGGGCATCTCCCTCCACTTT
CASSFRGISLHF
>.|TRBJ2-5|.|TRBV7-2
TGTGCCAGCAGCTTAGTCAGTAGCCGAGAGACCCAGTACTTC
CASSLVSSRETQYF
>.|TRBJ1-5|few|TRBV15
TGTGCCACCAGCAGAGATCGGGGGACAAATCAGCCCCAGCATTTT
CATSRDRGTNQPQHF
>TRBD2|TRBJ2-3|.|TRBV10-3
TGTGCCATCAGTGAGGCTAGCGGGCGCACAGATACGCAGTATTTT
CAISEASGRTDTQYF
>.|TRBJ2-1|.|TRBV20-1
TGCAGTGCTTACGACGGGACGGCGAGCTCCTACAATGAGCAGTTCTTC
CSAYDGTASSYNEQFF